Shown below are 7 T cell receptor beta chains from a single sample sequenced in a study of blood T cell repertoires in COVID-19 (dated by TCRdb to about 2020). Library preparation was by the immunoSEQ multiplex PCR assay. TCRdb took over this immuneACCESS table, retaining in-frame rearrangements with V and J assigned. Such tables are incomplete; in checked studies, under half of the missing clones stem from an unresolved V gene, and the remainder is unexplained. The sample table holds about 270,000 clones, of which approximately 90% were seen once. The ten largest make up about 4% of the sample. Material: PBMCs or T cells enriched from blood (not recorded which). These receptor sequences come from a woman under 40 with acute COVID-19.

This sequence joins TRBV7-9 and TRBJ2-7; 14 bases fit TRBD2. The CDR3 spans 17 residues. Germline V gene data show CDR1 as SEHNR and CDR2 as FQNEAQ (reference sequence). The V and J ends lost 4 bases and 3 bases, in that order; junction bases with no gene match: 8. CDR3 residues: CASSSREGLAGVYEQYF. CDR3 nucleotide sequence: TGTGCCAGCAGCTCAAGAGAGGGACTAGCGGGAGTCTACGAGCAGTACTTC.

CDR3 DNA sequence: TGTGCCAGCTCATCGATCAAGGACATTCAAAGGTTCTTC. Translation gives CASSSIKDIQRFF. J is TRBJ2-1 and V is TRBV18; tentative D call: TRBD1 (5 bases). The CDR3 contains 13 residues. In germline, CDR1 is KGHSH, CDR2 LQKENI. V lost 5 bases and J 15 bases, leaving 20 bases between the germline ends.

This clone came up once. This chain joins TRBV12-3 or TRBV12-4 and TRBJ1-2, with 9 nucleotides matching TRBD1. Losses at the gene ends were 6 bases for V and 5 bases for J; bases not matched to a gene: 4. The CDR3 covers 13 residues. CDR3 in DNA: TGTGCCAGCAGCACAGGGGGCGCTTATGGCTACACCTTC. Amino acids: CASSTGGAYGYTF.

The CDR3 sequence is CASIQSQLAGVFNEQFF. CDR3 DNA sequence: TGTGCCAGCATCCAATCTCAACTAGCGGGAGTTTTCAATGAGCAGTTCTTC. The rearrangement joins TRBV28 to TRBJ2-1, with 11 bases identical to TRBD2. Per germline, CDR1 MDHEN and CDR2 SYDVKM. The CDR3 length is 17 residues. After removal of 7 bases from V and 6 bases from J, the junction contained 14 bases not matched to a gene.

CDR3 residues: CASSQFTGGLAGFLFF. The CDR3 nucleotides are TGCGCCAGCAGCCAGTTCACAGGAGGACTAGCGGGGTTCCTGTTCTTC. The chain employs TRBV4-1 and TRBJ2-1; 12 bases line up with TRBD2. The CDR3 covers 16 residues. Trimming took 3 bases from V and 15 from J; bases not matched to a gene: 15. From germline, CDR1 is MGHRA and CDR2 YSYEKL.

V is TRBV3-1 (or the pseudogene TRBV3-2) and J is TRBJ2-2, with D perhaps TRBD2 (5 bases). Trimming stripped 2 bases from V and 5 bases from J, with 12 bases between. Germline values: CDR1 LGHDT, CDR2 YNNKEL (reference sequence). The CDR3 totals 15 residues. CDR3 amino acids: CASSQIAGETGELFF. CDR3 sequence (DNA): TGTGCCAGCAGCCAAATTGCTGGGGAGACCGGGGAGCTGTTTTTT.

The CDR3, as DNA: TGCGCCAGCAGCTCGGGACAGACTACAAACACTGAAGCTTTCTTT. The encoded protein is CASSSGQTTNTEAFF. The chain links TRBV5-1 to TRBJ1-1; 7 bases align to TRBD1. Germline V gives CDR1 SGHRS, CDR2 YFSETQ. CDR3 size: 15 residues. With 3 bases clipped from V and 2 bases from J, the junction kept 7 bases outside the gene matches.